This T cell receptor (beta chain) comes out of a study of shared clonotypes between healthy human individuals. Libraries were prepared by immunoSEQ multiplex PCR; TCRdb keeps only in-frame clonotypes and omits some of them. The table shows 2 million to 3 million clones, with more than 80% occurring only once. Concerning this clone itself: The target antigen is unknown. Additional DNA sequences in this sample encode the identical CDR3.

The study's findings and limits: A handful of donors held approximately 4.5% of naive CD4 clonotypes in common.

The CDR3 has 12 amino acids. V was trimmed by 5 bases and J by 5 bases, leaving 9 bases between them. Germline V gene data show CDR1 as MDHEN and CDR2 as SYDVKM. The receptor comes from a young man in good health. The sequenced material came from naive CD4+ T cells sorted from blood. Subset indicated: CD45RA+ positively selected. The V gene is TRBV28, the J gene TRBJ1-2; a possible D gene is TRBD1 (6 bases). The CDR3 bases are TGTGCCAGCAGTCAGACAGGATATGGCTACACCTTC. This translates into CASSQTGYGYTF.